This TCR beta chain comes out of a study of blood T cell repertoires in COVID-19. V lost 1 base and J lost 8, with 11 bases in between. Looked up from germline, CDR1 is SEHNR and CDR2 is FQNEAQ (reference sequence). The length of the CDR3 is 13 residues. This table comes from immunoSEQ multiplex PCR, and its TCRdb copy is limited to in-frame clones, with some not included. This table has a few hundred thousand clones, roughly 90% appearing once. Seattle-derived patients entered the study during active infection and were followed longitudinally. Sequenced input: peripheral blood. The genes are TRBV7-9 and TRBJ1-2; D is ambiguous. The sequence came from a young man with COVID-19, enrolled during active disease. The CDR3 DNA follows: TGTGCCAGCAGCTTAGAGGGAGATACAGGCTACACCTTC. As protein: CASSLEGDTGYTF.